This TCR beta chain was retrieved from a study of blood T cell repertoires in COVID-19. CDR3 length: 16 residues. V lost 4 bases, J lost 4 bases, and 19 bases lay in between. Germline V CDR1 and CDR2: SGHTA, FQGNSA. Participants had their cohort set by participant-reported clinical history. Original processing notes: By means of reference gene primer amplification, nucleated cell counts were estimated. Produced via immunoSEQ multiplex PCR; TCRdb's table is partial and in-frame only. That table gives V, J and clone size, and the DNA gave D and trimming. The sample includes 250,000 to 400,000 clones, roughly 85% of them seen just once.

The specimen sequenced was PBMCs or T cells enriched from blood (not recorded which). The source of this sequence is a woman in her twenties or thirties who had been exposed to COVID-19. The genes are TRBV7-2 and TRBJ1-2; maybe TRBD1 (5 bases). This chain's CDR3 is CASSSTHGGAPYGYTF. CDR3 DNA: TGTGCCAGCAGCTCAACTCACGGGGGAGCTCCCTATGGCTACACCTTC.